The 10 T cell receptor beta chains given below trace back to one sample, sequenced in a study of cytomegalovirus exposure and HLA in healthy donors. TCRdb's copy holds only in-frame clones and misses some; the assay was immunoSEQ multiplex PCR. The sample shows around 200,000 clones, about 80% of them seen only once. What was sequenced was PBMCs. The origin of the receptors is a woman aged 18-29 years in good health and CMV-seropositive.

This rearrangement joins TRBV19 to TRBJ1-1; D is perhaps TRBD1 (6 bases). CDR3 length equals 16 residues. Germline assignment: CDR1 LNHDA and CDR2 SQIVND (reference sequence). V lost 3 bases, J lost 1 base, and 15 bases lay in between. The chain's CDR3 is CASSITRGAANTEAFF. Here the CDR3 DNA reads TGTGCCAGTAGTATTACGCGGGGGGCAGCGAACACTGAAGCTTTCTTT.

The genes are TRBV19 and TRBJ1-4; TRBD1 agrees at 8 bases. From germline, CDR1 is LNHDA and CDR2 SQIVND (reference sequence). The CDR3 is 16 residues long. V lost 0 bases, J lost 5 bases, and 5 bases stayed unmatched. DNA of the CDR3: TGTGCCAGTAGTATAGATGGACAGGGTTTAAATGAAAAACTGTTTTTT. As protein: CASSIDGQGLNEKLFF.

The chain combines TRBV7-9 with TRBJ2-2; unclear D gene. The CDR3 loop spans 10 amino acids. With 8 bases removed from V and 6 bases from J, the gap between germline ends came to 4 bases. The V gene's germline CDR1 is SEHNR and CDR2 FQNEAQ (reference sequence). The CDR3 DNA is TGTGCCAGCTTCTCCGGGGAGCTGTTTTTT. Translating it yields CASFSGELFF.

Notes on this clone: One junction end does not reproduce the germline sequence, and a read error may be involved. The chain employs TRBV9 and TRBJ2-2; D perhaps matches TRBD1 (5 bases). Looked up from germline, CDR1 is SGDLS and CDR2 is YYNGEE. The length of the CDR3 is 15 residues. This chain's CDR3 is CASSATQGNSGELFF. CDR3 sequence (DNA): TGTGCCAGCAGCGCGACCCAGGGTAACAGCGGGGAGCTGTTTTTT. The full variable domain, with the rest looked up from reference TRBV9 and TRBJ2-2, is DSGVTQTPKHLITATGQRVTLRCSPRSGDLSVYWYQQSLDQGLQFLIQYYNGEERAKGNILERFSAQQFPDLHSELNLSSLELGDSALYFCASSATQGNSGELFFGEGSRLTVL.

The chain has TRBV6-5 and TRBJ1-6, with 7 bases identical to TRBD1. Germline V gives CDR1 MNHEY, CDR2 SVGAGI. After removal of 4 bases from V and 10 bases from J, the junction contained 10 bases not matched to a gene. The CDR3 covers 15 residues. CDR3 loop: CASSWKGQGGSPLHF. CDR3 nucleotide sequence: TGTGCCAGCAGTTGGAAGGGGCAGGGGGGATCACCCCTCCACTTT.

This chain connects TRBV7-2 to TRBJ1-1; 7 bases line up with TRBD1. The CDR3 has 14 amino acids. Unmatched junction bases numbered 3, after V lost 5 bases and J lost 0 bases. The germline V gene has CDR1 SGHTA and CDR2 FQGNSA. CDR3 nucleotides: TGTGCCAGCAGCCGACAGGGAATGAACACTGAAGCTTTCTTT. Translated, it gives CASSRQGMNTEAFF.

The chain employs TRBV2 and TRBJ2-3; 10 bases match TRBD2. The CDR3 loop spans 15 amino acids. Trimming at V came to 4 bases and at J to 6 bases, leaving 7 bases not matched to a gene. Germline V CDR1 and CDR2: SNHLY, FYNNEI. The CDR3 is CASSGLAGASDTQYF. In DNA form, the CDR3 reads TGTGCCAGCAGTGGGCTAGCGGGGGCCTCGGATACGCAGTATTTT.

The CDR3 DNA is TGTGCCAGCAGCCCCTCGGGGGGAAACACCATATATTTT. Translated: CASSPSGGNTIYF. The rearrangement links TRBV27 to TRBJ1-3; no clear D gene. V was pared by 6 bases and J by 4 bases, with 10 bases between. The CDR3 is 13 amino acids. CDR1 and CDR2 from the germline V gene are MNHEY and SMNVEV (reference sequence).

V gene TRBV11-2 combines with J gene TRBJ2-3, with TRBD2 matching 7 bases. Trimming at V came to 3 bases and at J to 4 bases, leaving 7 bases not matched to a gene. The CDR3 runs 15 residues. CDR1 is SGHAT, CDR2 FQNNGV, per germline. CDR3 sequence reads: CASSFRLADADTQYF. CDR3 sequence (DNA): TGTGCCAGCAGCTTCCGGCTAGCGGATGCAGATACGCAGTATTTT.

The chain employs TRBV18 and TRBJ1-6; D gene uncertain. The CDR3 runs 13 residues. The V gene lost 3 bases and the J gene lost 5 bases, with 5 bases spanning the gap. The germline V gene encodes CDR1 KGHSH and CDR2 LQKENI. The DNA of the CDR3 is TGTGCCAGCTCACCCCTTGATAATTCACCCCTCCACTTT. Protein sequence: CASSPLDNSPLHF.